Below, 29 T cell receptor beta chains from the same sample are listed, as sequenced in a study of technical replicates of blood from a few donors. Generated by immunoSEQ multiplex PCR, the TCRdb table keeps only in-frame clones and is missing some. Of about 70,000 clones in the sample, roughly 92% were seen once. The specimen sequenced was T cells isolated from PBMCs. These receptors were obtained from a human donor in good health.

The rearrangement links TRBV27 to TRBJ2-7, with D possibly matching TRBD2 (7 bases). Trimming left V 1 base short and J 6 bases short, with 25 bases between. CDR1 and CDR2 from the germline V gene are MNHEY and SMNVEV (reference sequence). This CDR3 has 18 amino acids. The DNA for the CDR3 is TGTGCCAGCAGTTTATTTACTAGCTCCTTTGGGGAGGGGGTCGAGCAGTACTTC. This encodes CASSLFTSSFGEGVEQYF.

This clone was observed once. The chain joins TRBV27 to TRBJ2-7; TRBD2 aligns across 8 bases. Germline CDR1 and CDR2: MNHEY and SMNVEV (reference sequence). This CDR3 contains 16 residues. Germline trimming cut 6 bases from V and 5 bases from J; bases unmatched to any gene: 15. The CDR3 loop is CASSLMPGLVWHEQYF. The CDR3 DNA is TGTGCCAGCAGCCTTATGCCGGGACTAGTGTGGCACGAGCAGTACTTC.

The V call is TRBV14, the J call TRBJ2-1, with D hard to call. From germline, CDR1 is SGHDN and CDR2 FVKESK. The CDR3 runs to 14 residues. V gave up 1 base and J gave up 4 bases, with 8 bases separating them. CDR3 sequence reads: CASSQGTRYNEQFF. The CDR3 DNA reads as TGTGCCAGCAGCCAAGGCACGCGGTACAATGAGCAGTTCTTC.

This clone was counted a few times. The chain carries TRBV7-8 and TRBJ2-7; D is possibly TRBD2 (6 bases). The germline gives CDR1 SGHVS, CDR2 FQNEAQ. With 1 base removed from V and 3 bases from J, the gap between germline ends came to 10 bases. The CDR3 length is 14 residues. CDR3 bases: TGTGCCAGCAGCTTAGTGGCGGGATTCTACGAGCAGTACTTC. Translated: CASSLVAGFYEQYF.

The chain uses TRBV27 and TRBJ2-7; D call uncertain. The V and J ends lost 4 bases and 2 bases respectively, with 9 bases between them. The CDR3 extends over 13 amino acids. From germline, CDR1 is MNHEY and CDR2 SMNVEV (reference sequence). As DNA, the CDR3 is TGTGCCAGCAGTTACTCTTCGACCTACGAGCAGTACTTC. Its translation: CASSYSSTYEQYF.

This clone was counted a single time. The V gene is TRBV6-5, the J gene TRBJ1-5; 7 nucleotides align to TRBD1. The V segment lost 5 bases and the J segment 3 bases; nucleotides outside the gene matches: 1. The germline CDR1 and CDR2 sequences are MNHEY and SVGAGI. This CDR3 spans 13 amino acids. DNA of the CDR3: TGTGCCAGCAGTCAGGGGGTCAATCAGCCCCAGCATTTT. It is translated as CASSQGVNQPQHF.

The chain employs TRBV13 and TRBJ2-7; 9 nucleotides align to TRBD1. CDR1 and CDR2 (germline): PRHDT, FYEKMQ (reference sequence). Germline trimming cut 5 bases from V and 5 bases from J; bases unmatched to any gene: 7. CDR3 length: 14 amino acids. CDR3 amino acids: CASSPGTGTHEQYF. CDR3 in DNA: TGTGCCAGCAGCCCCGGGACAGGGACCCACGAGCAGTACTTC.

V and J are TRBV21-1 and TRBJ1-1; the DNA was not compared with TRBD1, the D call given in the table. TRBV21-1 represents a pseudogene. The CDR3 spans 16 residues. This CDR3 is CASSTRQGRLNTEAFF. DNA for the CDR3: TGTGCCAGCAGCACCAGACAGGGACGATTAAACACTGAAGCTTTCTTT.

The sample holds a few counts of this clone. This chain joins TRBV5-1 and TRBJ1-1; tentative D call: TRBD1 (6 bases). The CDR3 consists of 13 residues. V was pared by 2 bases and J by 1 base, with 6 bases between. Per germline, CDR1 SGHRS and CDR2 YFSETQ. CDR3 sequence: CASSLQGNTEAFF. The CDR3 DNA follows: TGCGCCAGCAGCTTACAGGGGAACACTGAAGCTTTCTTT. Drawing the rest from reference TRBV5-1 and TRBJ1-1, the complete variable domain is KAGVTQTPRYLIKTRGQQVTLSCSPISGHRSVSWYQQTPGQGLQFLFEYFSETQRNKGNFPGRFSGRQFSNSRSEMNVSTLELGDSALYLCASSLQGNTEAFFGQGTRLTVV.

The chain combines TRBV11-3 with TRBJ1-1; no clear D gene. The CDR3 has 11 amino acids. The germline CDR1 and CDR2 sequences are SGHNT and YENEEA. V dropped 3 bases and J dropped 4 bases, with 3 bases sitting between them. In DNA, the CDR3 is TGTGCCAGCAGCTTGAGCACTGAAGCTTTCTTT. It yields the protein CASSLSTEAFF.

The chain employs TRBV2 and TRBJ2-1; 11 bases fit TRBD2. There are 16 residues in the CDR3. In germline, CDR1 is SNHLY, CDR2 FYNNEI. Losses at the gene ends were 7 bases for V and 4 bases for J; bases not matched to a gene: 9. In nucleotides, the CDR3 is TGTGCCAGCATTGCGACAGTAGCGGGAGGGTACAATGAGCAGTTCTTC. Amino acid sequence: CASIATVAGGYNEQFF.

The chain employs TRBV10-3 and TRBJ1-1, with D perhaps matching TRBD1 (6 bases). In germline, CDR1 is ENHRY, CDR2 SYGVKD. The CDR3 loop spans 13 amino acids. V gave up 6 bases and J gave up 1 base, with 9 bases separating them. CDR3 DNA sequence: TGTGCCATCAGCTCGGGACAGAACACTGAAGCTTTCTTT. Residues: CAISSGQNTEAFF.

This chain uses TRBV5-1 with TRBJ2-7; 13 bases fit TRBD2. From germline, CDR1 is SGHRS and CDR2 YFSETQ. V dropped 6 bases and J dropped 6; count of bases not matched to a gene: 15. This CDR3 is 17 amino acids long. CDR3 protein: CASILGLAGALLGEQYF. DNA for the CDR3: TGCGCCAGCATCCTAGGACTAGCGGGAGCGCTACTGGGCGAGCAGTACTTC. Using reference TRBV5-1 and TRBJ2-7 for the parts outside the CDR3, the full variable domain is KAGVTQTPRYLIKTRGQQVTLSCSPISGHRSVSWYQQTPGQGLQFLFEYFSETQRNKGNFPGRFSGRQFSNSRSEMNVSTLELGDSALYLCASILGLAGALLGEQYFGPGTRLTVT.

The chain links TRBV11-2 to TRBJ2-7; 7 nucleotides align to TRBD1. Trimming cost V 4 bases and J 3 bases; bases outside gene matches: 6. The V gene's germline CDR1 is SGHAT and CDR2 FQNNGV. CDR3 size: 14 residues. This CDR3 reads CASSSPGQLYEQYF. In DNA, the CDR3 is TGTGCCAGCAGCTCGCCGGGACAGCTCTACGAGCAGTACTTC.

CDR3 amino acids: CASSPLVQGTEAFF. The CDR3 coding sequence is TGTGCCAGCAGCCCCCTAGTCCAGGGCACTGAAGCTTTCTTT. This chain joins TRBV5-6 and TRBJ1-1, with D possibly TRBD1 on 5 matching bases. V lost 4 bases to trimming and J lost 4 bases, with 14 bases between them. The V gene's germline CDR1 is SGHDT and CDR2 YYEEEE. There are 14 residues in the CDR3.

The J gene is TRBJ2-2, the V gene TRBV11-1; D is undetermined. Germline CDR1 SGHAT, CDR2 FQDESV (reference sequence). The CDR3 is 13 residues long. V shed 5 bases and J shed 4 bases, with 8 bases lying between them. The CDR3 spells CASSQLTTGELFF. In DNA form, the CDR3 reads TGTGCCAGCAGCCAACTTACCACCGGGGAGCTGTTTTTT.

The chain joins TRBV2 to TRBJ2-1; 12 positions match TRBD2. Germline V lookup: CDR1 SNHLY, CDR2 FYNNEI. The trim removed 7 bases at V and 8 bases at J, leaving 6 bases unmatched. The CDR3 covers 14 residues. In DNA, the CDR3 is TGTGCCAGCAATACACTAGCGGGAGGCCATGAGCAGTTCTTC. Translating it yields CASNTLAGGHEQFF.

The chain carries TRBV7-8 and TRBJ2-7, with TRBD1 matching 10 bases. CDR3 size: 13 residues. With V trimmed by 5 bases and J by 6 bases, 4 bases remained unmatched. Germline assignment: CDR1 SGHVS and CDR2 FQNEAQ. CDR3 in amino acids: CASSLGTGAEQYF. The DNA of the CDR3 is TGTGCCAGCAGCCTAGGGACAGGGGCCGAGCAGTACTTC.

CDR3 coding DNA: TGTGCCAGCAGTGAAGGAGGGGCTAGCGGGACGACCTACGAGCAGTACTTC. Protein: CASSEGGASGTTYEQYF. The chain carries TRBV6-1 and TRBJ2-7; 9 bases are shared with TRBD2. The J segment lost 2 bases and the V segment lost 1 base, leaving 9 bases of the junction unmatched. Germline loops: CDR1 MNHNS, CDR2 SASEGT. The CDR3 spans 17 residues.

The V call is TRBV28, the J call TRBJ1-2, with D uncertain. The germline gives CDR1 MDHEN, CDR2 SYDVKM. CDR3 length equals 11 residues. V gave up 8 bases and J gave up 8 bases, with 12 bases separating them. DNA of the CDR3: TGTGCCAGCGTAGCCCCATGGGGCTACACCTTC. Translation: CASVAPWGYTF.

This sequence joins TRBV7-6 and TRBJ1-5, with D unresolved. The V gene's germline CDR1 is SGHVS and CDR2 FNYEAQ. This CDR3 has 13 residues. V lost 1 base, J lost 4 bases, and 5 bases lay in between. CDR3 sequence: CASSLDLNQPQHF. The CDR3 DNA follows: TGTGCCAGCAGCTTAGATCTTAATCAGCCCCAGCATTTT. The full variable domain, rest sourced from reference TRBV7-6 and TRBJ1-5, is GAGVSQSPRYKVTKRGQDVALRCDPISGHVSLYWYRQALGQGPEFLTYFNYEAQQDKSGLPNDRFSAERPEGSISTLTIQRTEQRDSAMYRCASSLDLNQPQHFGDGTRLSIL.

V and J are TRBV5-4 and TRBJ2-7; TRBD2 aligns across 7 bases. This CDR3 region has 13 residues. Looked up from germline, CDR1 is SGHNT and CDR2 is YYREEE (reference sequence). V dropped 6 bases and J dropped 2; count of bases not matched to a gene: 5. CDR3 protein: CASKGRATYEQYF. The CDR3 DNA follows: TGTGCCAGCAAGGGGAGGGCCACCTACGAGCAGTACTTC.

This chain links TRBV2 with TRBJ1-1; the D is unclear. The CDR3 sequence is 13 residues long. Trimming removed 11 bases from V and 1 base from J, with 14 bases in between. Germline CDR1 reads SNHLY; CDR2 reads FYNNEI. CDR3 loop: CAGGGLRNTEAFF. CDR3 bases: TGTGCCGGAGGAGGGTTGAGGAACACTGAAGCTTTCTTT.

The genes are TRBV5-1 and TRBJ2-7; 12 nucleotides line up with TRBD2. In germline, CDR1 is SGHRS, CDR2 YFSETQ. The V gene end was trimmed by 4 bases and the J gene end by 4 bases; junction bases not matched to a gene: 6. This CDR3 is 15 amino acids long. CDR3 DNA sequence: TGCGCCAGCAGCCCCGGACTAGCGGGAATTTACGAGCAGTACTTC. Translating gives CASSPGLAGIYEQYF.

The chain carries TRBV12-5 and TRBJ2-3, with D perhaps matching TRBD1 (8 bases). The germline V gene has CDR1 LGHNT and CDR2 FRNRAP. Trimming cost V 6 bases and J 4 bases, with 14 bases left between them. The CDR3 consists of 14 residues. DNA of the CDR3: TGTGCTAGTGGCAGGACAGGGAGGGCAGATACGCAGTATTTT. This codes for CASGRTGRADTQYF. The full variable domain, completed using reference TRBV12-5 and TRBJ2-3, is DARVTQTPRHKVTEMGQEVTMRCQPILGHNTVFWYRQTMMQGLELLAYFRNRAPLDDSGMPKDRFSAEMPDATLATLKIQPSEPRDSAVYFCASGRTGRADTQYFGPGTRLTVL.

This clone was seen once. The CDR3 reads CASSYVGANGNTIYF. Here the CDR3 DNA reads TGTGCCAGCAGTTACGTGGGCGCTAATGGAAACACCATATATTTT. J is TRBJ1-3 and V is TRBV6-6, with no clear D. Trimming took 2 bases from V and 3 from J, leaving 11 bases between them. The germline V gene has CDR1 MNHNY and CDR2 SVGAGI (reference sequence). The CDR3 runs to 15 residues.

The chain carries TRBV28 and TRBJ2-4, with D possibly being TRBD1 (5 bases). This CDR3 spans 13 amino acids. V was cut by 3 bases and J by 3 bases, with 6 bases left in between. Germline V CDR1 and CDR2: MDHEN, SYDVKM. The CDR3 DNA reads TGTGCCAGCAGTTTGGACATCAAAAACATTCAGTACTTC. It encodes CASSLDIKNIQYF.

The gene calls are TRBV19 and TRBJ2-2; TRBD2 agrees at 14 bases. Trimming took 7 bases from V and 10 from J; bases not matched to a gene: 20. This CDR3 has 19 amino acids. Germline CDR1 LNHDA, CDR2 SQIVND (reference sequence). In nucleotides, the CDR3 is TGTGCCAGTAAGGTTCTGGGGACTAGCGGGAGAAAGGGCATCGAGGAGCTGTTTTTT. Encoded protein: CASKVLGTSGRKGIEELFF.

V is TRBV5-6 and J is TRBJ2-3, with D perhaps TRBD1 (6 bases). Germline CDR1 reads SGHDT; CDR2 reads YYEEEE. This CDR3 is built from 15 residues. Trimming removed 4 bases from V and 5 bases from J, with 17 bases in between. DNA for the CDR3: TGTGCCAGCAGCAGCACGCGACAGGCGCTAGATACGCAGTATTTT. Translation: CASSSTRQALDTQYF.